Below, 18 T cell receptor beta chains from the same sample are listed, as sequenced in a study of blood T cell repertoires in COVID-19. Only in-frame clones appear in the TCRdb table, and some are missing; sequencing was by immunoSEQ multiplex PCR. This table holds around 220,000 clones, roughly 89% found once. Source material: PBMCs or T cells enriched from blood (not recorded which). These receptors all come from a man aged 30-40 years who had been exposed to COVID-19.

The chain is built from TRBV5-4 and TRBJ1-1; the D gene is possibly TRBD1 (5 bases). The germline CDR1 and CDR2 sequences are SGHNT and YYREEE (reference sequence). CDR3 length: 15 amino acids. Trimming took 4 bases from V and 0 from J, leaving 13 bases between them. CDR3: CASSGSGTVNTEAFF. CDR3 nucleotide sequence: TGTGCCAGCAGCGGAAGCGGGACGGTGAACACTGAAGCTTTCTTT.

This chain connects TRBV11-2 to TRBJ2-7; 7 nucleotides match TRBD1. The germline V gene has CDR1 SGHAT and CDR2 FQNNGV. Unmatched junction bases numbered 11, after V lost 4 bases and J lost 5 bases. The CDR3 runs 15 residues. In nucleotides, the CDR3 is TGTGCCAGCAGCTCCCGAGGGGGCATGAACAACGAGCAGTACTTC. Translating gives CASSSRGGMNNEQYF.

With regard to this clone: The identical CDR3 is also encoded by other nucleotide sequences in the sample. The chain has TRBV9 and TRBJ1-2, with 7 bases that match TRBD1. After removal of 3 bases from V and 2 bases from J, the junction contained 4 bases not matched to a gene. The germline V gene has CDR1 SGDLS and CDR2 YYNGEE. This CDR3 comprises 14 residues. The CDR3 DNA reads as TGTGCCAGCAGCGCCAGGGACAGAAACTATGGCTACACCTTC. Translated: CASSARDRNYGYTF.

The V and J genes are TRBV3-1 (or the pseudogene TRBV3-2) and TRBJ2-7; no reliable D call. Looked up from germline, CDR1 is LGHDT and CDR2 is YNNKEL (reference sequence). CDR3 length: 16 residues. V was trimmed by 0 bases and J by 4 bases, leaving 16 bases between them. The CDR3 nucleotides read TGTGCCAGCAGCCAAGATCTTTCAGACTTGTCTTACGAGCAGTACTTC. Protein product: CASSQDLSDLSYEQYF.

The J gene is TRBJ2-2, the V gene TRBV5-4, with 9 positions matching TRBD1. Germline CDR1 and CDR2: SGHNT and YYREEE (reference sequence). The CDR3 spans 15 residues. With 0 bases clipped from V and 6 bases from J, the junction kept 3 bases outside the gene matches. CDR3 sequence (DNA): TGTGCCAGCAGCTTGGAACAGGGGGCGTCCGGGGAGCTGTTTTTT. It yields the protein CASSLEQGASGELFF.

DNA for the CDR3: TGTGCCAGCAGCTTGGGACTAGCGGGGGGGCGCGAGCAGTACTTC. It specifies CASSLGLAGGREQYF. The chain carries TRBV5-4 and TRBJ2-7; 14 nucleotides align to TRBD2. This CDR3 spans 15 amino acids. V shed 0 bases and J 6 bases; nucleotides not matched to a gene: 2. Per the germline V gene, CDR1 is SGHNT and CDR2 is YYREEE (reference sequence). Drawing the rest from reference TRBV5-4 and TRBJ2-7, the complete variable domain is ETGVTQSPTHLIKTRGQQVTLRCSSQSGHNTVSWYQQALGQGPQFIFQYYREEENGRGNFPPRFSGLQFPNYSSELNVNALELDDSALYLCASSLGLAGGREQYFGPGTRLTVT.

The gene calls are TRBV1 and TRBJ1-2; the D segment call TRBD1 is taken from the table without a DNA check. TRBV1 is termed a pseudogene. This CDR3 contains 14 residues. The CDR3 nucleotides read TGCACCAGCAGCCTGGACAGAAAATTCCGGGGCTACACCTTC. The encoded protein is CTSSLDRKFRGYTF.

The genes are TRBV10-3 and TRBJ2-7; 12 nucleotides agree with TRBD1. The junction had 19 bases not matched to a gene; V was cut back by 2 bases and J by 8 bases. The CDR3 runs 19 residues. Germline V gene lookup returns CDR1 ENHRY and CDR2 SYGVKD. The CDR3 DNA reads TGTGCCATCAGTGAGACGCCCGGGACAGGGGGCAAAGGCTCCCTTAAGCAGTACTTC. Translating gives CAISETPGTGGKGSLKQYF.

V gene TRBV7-2 combines with J gene TRBJ1-1; D gene ambiguous. Germline lookup yields CDR1 SGHTA and CDR2 FQGNSA. This CDR3 contains 16 residues. Deletions cut 1 base from V and 1 base from J, with 13 bases between. CDR3 protein: CASSLEPLRGNTEAFF. CDR3 in DNA: TGTGCCAGCAGCTTAGAACCCCTACGAGGGAACACTGAAGCTTTCTTT.

The chain has TRBV12-3 or TRBV12-4 and TRBJ1-2; D possibly corresponds to TRBD1 (5 bases). The V end lost 6 bases, the J end lost 6 bases, and 14 bases lay between the germline ends. This CDR3 has 13 amino acids. This CDR3 is CASSIIQGHGYTF. The CDR3 DNA follows: TGTGCCAGCAGCATCATCCAGGGCCATGGCTACACCTTC.

This chain links TRBV30 with TRBJ2-2, with D perhaps TRBD1 (6 bases). This CDR3 comprises 14 residues. CDR1 and CDR2 from the germline V gene are GTSNPN and SVGIG (reference sequence). The ends were cut back, 3 bases at V and 7 bases at J, with 15 bases in the middle. The CDR3 loop is CAWSTPGTNGELFF. CDR3 sequence (DNA): TGTGCCTGGAGCACCCCAGGGACAAACGGGGAGCTGTTTTTT. Looking up the rest from reference TRBV30 and TRBJ2-2 gives the full variable domain: SQTIHQWPATLVQPVGSPLSLECTVEGTSNPNLYWYRQAAGRGLQLLFYSVGIGQISSEVPQNLSASRPQDRQFILSSKKLLLSDSGFYLCAWSTPGTNGELFFGEGSRLTVL.

The chain employs TRBV4-2 and TRBJ1-5, with 7 nucleotides matching TRBD1. The length of the CDR3 is 15 residues. Looked up from germline, CDR1 is LGHNA and CDR2 is YNFKEQ. The trim removed 6 bases at V and 3 bases at J, leaving 8 bases unmatched. Here the CDR3 reads CASRSGTAPNQPQHF. The CDR3 DNA reads as TGTGCCAGCAGATCCGGGACAGCGCCCAATCAGCCCCAGCATTTT.

The chain carries TRBV4-2 and TRBJ1-1; the D gene is possibly TRBD1 (6 bases). V shed 2 bases and J shed 1 base, with 17 bases lying between them. Germline V gene data show CDR1 as LGHNA and CDR2 as YNFKEQ. The CDR3 is 17 residues long. CDR3 amino acids: CASSQPASGQKNTEAFF. In DNA, the CDR3 is TGTGCCAGCAGCCAACCCGCTAGCGGACAGAAGAACACTGAAGCTTTCTTT.

V gene TRBV10-3 combines with J gene TRBJ1-1; D gene ambiguous. Trimming shortened V by 8 bases and J by 1 base, and 17 bases separated the two germline ends. The CDR3 length is 15 residues. Germline V gene sequence: CDR1 ENHRY, CDR2 SYGVKD. The CDR3 protein is CAIRSAEGSNTEAFF. In DNA form, the CDR3 reads TGTGCCATCCGGTCGGCAGAGGGCTCGAACACTGAAGCTTTCTTT.

The chain employs TRBV10-1 and TRBJ1-6; TRBD1 matches at 7 bases. Per the germline V gene, CDR1 is WNHNN and CDR2 is SYGVQD (reference sequence). V lost 3 bases to trimming and J lost 5 bases; unmatched junction nucleotides: 10. This CDR3 has 17 residues. The CDR3 is CASSESRDRRNNSPLHF. The CDR3, as DNA: TGCGCCAGCAGTGAATCCCGGGACAGAAGAAATAATTCACCCCTCCACTTT.

This clone appeared a few times. The V and J genes are TRBV25-1 and TRBJ2-1; 9 nucleotides match TRBD1. With V trimmed by 3 bases and J by 8 bases, 5 bases remained unmatched. Germline V CDR1 and CDR2: MGHDK, SYGVNS. CDR3 length equals 14 residues. CDR3 coding DNA: TGTGCCAGCAGTGACCCGACAGGGGGGTATGAGCAGTTCTTC. This gives the protein CASSDPTGGYEQFF.

The gene calls are TRBV29-1 and TRBJ2-3, with no clear D. The CDR3 has 13 residues. Germline V gene sequence: CDR1 SQVTM, CDR2 ANQGSEA. The germline V and J ends were trimmed by 4 bases and 4 bases, with 12 bases remaining between them. The CDR3 region is CSVASGLADTQYF. As DNA, the CDR3 is TGCAGCGTTGCGTCAGGTTTAGCAGATACGCAGTATTTT.

The chain links TRBV9 to TRBJ2-5; D may be TRBD1 (6 bases). The CDR3 has 13 amino acids. Germline assignment: CDR1 SGDLS and CDR2 YYNGEE. V was pared by 0 bases and J by 4 bases, with 7 bases between. CDR3 region: CASSVGQAETQYF. The CDR3 nucleotides are TGTGCCAGCAGCGTAGGACAGGCAGAGACCCAGTACTTC.